Reported below is one T cell receptor (beta chain). Its antigen is still unknown. Sequenced with the Oncomine TCR Beta short-read assay was DNA taken from cultured CD4+ T cells. Cultures of CD4+ T cells served as the source for extracting genomic DNA. TCRdb re-called the PCR reads with MiXCR, one entry per CDR3 protein. The data contain about 11,000 distinct CDR3 sequences, around 30% of them seen just once; the ten biggest clones take up approximately 21%. Treatment described: roughly 11-day PBMC culture with coronavirus spike peptide pools or control peptides (ViraFEST assay). Samples of CD4+ T cells were obtained from the unexposed donor before the COVID-19 pandemic (2011-2018). Trimming stripped 3 bases from V and 6 bases from J, with 12 bases between. CDR1 is MDHEN, CDR2 SYDVKM, per germline. The CDR3 is made up of 13 amino acids. The data are from a study of vaccination and CD4 T cells after COVID-19. Turning to the study itself: Participants were vaccinated with two doses, given as either BNT162b2 or mRNA-1273 vaccine.

This chain joins TRBV28 and TRBJ2-7; D possibly corresponds to TRBD2 (7 bases). Sequences were obtained from CD4+ T cells from blood, cultured in vitro. The clonotype comes from a human donor in good health. This chain's CDR3 is CASSLGGRVEQYF. The CDR3 nucleotides are TGTGCCAGCAGTTTGGGGGGGCGGGTCGAGCAGTACTTC.